These 32 T cell receptor beta chains originate from one sample sequenced in a study of OX40 agonist ivuxolimab in advanced cancers. The data were produced by immunoSEQ multiplex PCR, yet TCRdb's version contains in-frame clones alone and is incomplete. The sample shows about 16,000 clones, around 93% of them seen only once. Sequences were derived from CD4+ or CD8+ T cells sorted from blood, sampled in a trial of the OX40 agonist ivuxolimab. The receptors derive from an adult with an advanced solid tumor such as melanoma, head and neck, liver or kidney cancer.

This clone was seen a single time. The chain combines TRBV10-3 with TRBJ2-7; D unresolved. The CDR3 is made up of 14 amino acids. The germline gives CDR1 ENHRY, CDR2 SYGVKD. V was shortened by 2 bases and J by 0 bases, with 8 bases between the two germline ends. The CDR3 spells CAISEIGSSYEQYF. The CDR3, as DNA: TGTGCCATCAGTGAGATAGGCAGCTCCTACGAGCAGTACTTC.

The chain recombines TRBV10-3 with TRBJ2-5, with a tentative D call TRBD2 (6 bases). The ends were cut back, 6 bases at V and 4 bases at J, with 6 bases in the middle. The germline V gene has CDR1 ENHRY and CDR2 SYGVKD. CDR3 length: 11 residues. The CDR3 reads CAIRGGETQYF. In DNA form, the CDR3 reads TGTGCCATCAGGGGAGGAGAGACCCAGTACTTC.

Only a few counts were recorded for this clone. In DNA form, the CDR3 reads TGCGCCAGCAGCCTAACGACAGGGATGACTGAAGCTTTCTTT. Translated: CASSLTTGMTEAFF. The chain is built from TRBV5-1 and TRBJ1-1, with TRBD1 matching 7 bases. Germline V CDR1 and CDR2: SGHRS, YFSETQ. This CDR3 contains 14 residues. The trim removed 4 bases at V and 5 bases at J, leaving 8 bases unmatched.

J is TRBJ1-4 and V is TRBV14, with no clear D. CDR3 length: 15 residues. The germline CDR1 and CDR2 sequences are SGHDN and FVKESK. V dropped 1 base and J dropped 3 bases, with 9 bases sitting between them. This CDR3 reads CASSQVGEANEKLFF. The DNA for the CDR3 is TGTGCCAGCAGCCAAGTGGGTGAAGCTAATGAAAAACTGTTTTTT.

This chain links TRBV7-6 with TRBJ2-5; TRBD1 might be the D (8 bases). Trimming shortened V by 5 bases and J by 5 bases, and 18 bases separated the two germline ends. The CDR3 runs to 15 residues. CDR1 SGHVS and CDR2 FNYEAQ come from the germline V gene. CDR3 sequence reads: CASSPLRGREETQYF. The CDR3 nucleotides are TGTGCCAGCAGCCCTCTCAGGGGGCGGGAGGAGACCCAGTACTTC.

This chain uses TRBV27 with TRBJ2-1, with D unclear. Trimming took off 2 bases at V and 15 bases at J, with 17 bases between the two ends. CDR3 length equals 13 residues. Germline V CDR1 and CDR2: MNHEY, SMNVEV (reference sequence). The CDR3 DNA is TGTGCCAGCAGTTTAGTCGGTCGGCTAGAAGCGTTCTTC. As protein: CASSLVGRLEAFF.

The chain links TRBV1 to TRBJ2-1; the tabulated D call, TRBD2, remains unverified against the DNA. TRBV1 is a recognized pseudogene. The CDR3 consists of 16 residues. The CDR3 region is CTSSLRTSGSYNEQFF. The CDR3 DNA reads as TGCACCAGCAGCCTCAGGACTAGCGGCTCCTACAATGAGCAGTTCTTC.

This chain connects TRBV13 to TRBJ2-4, with D possibly being TRBD2 (7 bases). Germline V gene data show CDR1 as PRHDT and CDR2 as FYEKMQ (reference sequence). Trimming removed 0 bases from V and 0 bases from J, with 12 bases in between. CDR3 length equals 17 residues. The CDR3 coding sequence is TGTGCCAGCAGCTTAGGCCTAGGGGGGGCAGCCAAAAACATTCAGTACTTC. This gives the protein CASSLGLGGAAKNIQYF.

The rearrangement links TRBV4-1 to TRBJ2-7; D gene uncertain. The CDR3 has 14 residues. Per germline, CDR1 MGHRA and CDR2 YSYEKL. Trimming took 2 bases from V and 5 from J, leaving 13 bases between them. This CDR3 is CASSQISTYDEQYF. Written as DNA, the CDR3 is TGCGCCAGCAGCCAAATCTCGACTTATGACGAGCAGTACTTC.

The chain has TRBV5-6 and TRBJ2-7, with a weak D call TRBD1 (6 bases). CDR1 SGHDT and CDR2 YYEEEE come from the germline V gene. V lost 6 bases and J lost 5, with 21 bases in between. The CDR3 is 15 amino acids. CDR3 residues: CASNTLRGPRDEQYF. DNA for the CDR3: TGTGCCAGCAATACTCTCAGGGGCCCCAGGGACGAGCAGTACTTC.

The chain links TRBV28 to TRBJ1-1, with D perhaps TRBD1 (6 bases). Germline loops: CDR1 MDHEN, CDR2 SYDVKM. V shed 3 bases and J shed 4 bases, with 15 bases lying between them. The CDR3 loop spans 15 amino acids. DNA for the CDR3: TGTGCCAGCAGTTTGGGGGGCAGGGTAGGCACTGAAGCTTTCTTT. Amino acid sequence: CASSLGGRVGTEAFF.

This chain uses TRBV7-3 with TRBJ1-1, with D maybe TRBD1 (6 bases). The ends were cut back, 2 bases at V and 6 bases at J, with 10 bases in the middle. CDR3 length equals 13 residues. Germline CDR1 is SGHTA and CDR2 is FQGTGA. This CDR3 is CASSLGGAAEAFF. Written as DNA, the CDR3 is TGTGCCAGCAGCTTAGGGGGGGCTGCTGAAGCTTTCTTT.

The chain carries TRBV7-2 and TRBJ2-4; TRBD1 aligns across 10 bases. Germline CDR1 and CDR2: SGHTA and FQGNSA. This CDR3 spans 19 amino acids. V trimming: 1 base; J trimming: 0 bases; junction bases outside the gene matches: 9. In DNA form, the CDR3 reads TGTGCCAGCAGCTTAGGAGGACAGGGGGAGTCTCTAGCCAAAAACATTCAGTACTTC. Its protein is CASSLGGQGESLAKNIQYF.

This chain links TRBV7-9 with TRBJ2-2; D not certain. Germline V CDR1 and CDR2: SEHNR, FQNEAQ (reference sequence). V shed 2 bases and J shed 8 bases, with 6 bases lying between them. The CDR3 is 12 amino acids. The CDR3 DNA reads TGTGCCAGCAGCTTAAACTCTGGGGAGCTGTTTTTT. It specifies CASSLNSGELFF.

CDR3 DNA: TGCGCCAGCAGCTTGGACCGGGACTACCACAACAATGAGCAGTTCTTC. Translated: CASSLDRDYHNNEQFF. The V and J genes are TRBV5-1 and TRBJ2-1, with 7 bases that match TRBD2. The germline CDR1 and CDR2 sequences are SGHRS and YFSETQ. The length of the CDR3 is 16 residues. With V trimmed by 0 bases and J by 5 bases, 8 bases remained unmatched.

This clone was detected once. The chain links TRBV7-9 to TRBJ1-2; D unresolved. CDR3 length: 16 amino acids. The germline gives CDR1 SEHNR, CDR2 FQNEAQ (reference sequence). V was shortened by 5 bases and J by 5 bases, with 21 bases between the two germline ends. For the CDR3, the DNA is TGTGCCAGCAGCCGTGCCGGGCAGGTCCGAGGGTATGGCTACACCTTC. Protein sequence: CASSRAGQVRGYGYTF.

The rearrangement links TRBV7-9 to TRBJ2-1; D is unclear. The germline V gene encodes CDR1 SEHNR and CDR2 FQNEAQ (reference sequence). V was cut by 2 bases and J by 6 bases, with 14 bases left in between. CDR3 length: 15 residues. The CDR3 protein is CASSLSEIWVNEQFF. The CDR3 coding sequence is TGTGCCAGCAGCTTATCTGAAATTTGGGTCAATGAGCAGTTCTTC. Variable domain in full (rest from reference TRBV7-9 and TRBJ2-1): DTGVSQNPRHKITKRGQNVTFRCDPISEHNRLYWYRQTLGQGPEFLTYFQNEAQLEKSRLLSDRFSAERPKGSFSTLEIQRTEQGDSAMYLCASSLSEIWVNEQFFGPGTRLTVL.

The rearrangement joins TRBV10-1 to TRBJ2-1; perhaps TRBD1 as D (6 bases). CDR1 is WNHNN, CDR2 SYGVQD, per germline (reference sequence). V was clipped by 6 bases and J by 1 base, with 16 bases between them. This CDR3 comprises 16 residues. The CDR3 protein is CASSQGPVASYNEQFF. The CDR3 nucleotides read TGCGCCAGCAGCCAGGGGCCTGTGGCGTCCTACAATGAGCAGTTCTTC.

The chain has TRBV2 and TRBJ2-7, with TRBD1 as a possible D gene (6 bases). The germline gives CDR1 SNHLY, CDR2 FYNNEI. The CDR3 sequence is 13 residues long. V was cut by 5 bases and J by 3 bases, with 11 bases left in between. The CDR3 DNA reads TGTGCCAGCAGTAGTGAACAGGGCTACGAGCAGTACTTC. Encoded protein: CASSSEQGYEQYF.

To note about this clone: A read error may account for a junction end that differs from germline. This chain links TRBV7-7 with TRBJ2-1, with 11 bases identical to TRBD2. The CDR3 has 16 residues. In germline, CDR1 is SSHAT, CDR2 FNYEAQ (reference sequence). The CDR3 here is CASSLGWTSGYDEQFF. The CDR3 DNA is TGTGCTAGCAGCTTAGGGTGGACTAGCGGGTACGATGAGCAGTTCTTC.

The chain links TRBV7-6 to TRBJ2-7, with D possibly being TRBD2 (6 bases). The CDR3 loop spans 15 amino acids. The germline V gene encodes CDR1 SGHVS and CDR2 FNYEAQ. Trimming left V 5 bases short and J 2 bases short, with 16 bases between. CDR3 loop: CASSQRGGQAYEQYF. CDR3 nucleotide sequence: TGTGCCAGCAGCCAAAGAGGAGGGCAGGCCTACGAGCAGTACTTC.

This chain uses TRBV11-2 with TRBJ1-1; 7 bases agree with TRBD1. The germline V gene encodes CDR1 SGHAT and CDR2 FQNNGV. The trim removed 5 bases at V and 8 bases at J, leaving 8 bases unmatched. The CDR3 covers 13 residues. The DNA of the CDR3 is TGTGCCAGCAGCCCACGACAGGGAACCGAAGCTTTCTTT. It is translated as CASSPRQGTEAFF.

The chain combines TRBV11-2 with TRBJ2-3, with D perhaps matching TRBD1 (6 bases). Germline V lookup: CDR1 SGHAT, CDR2 FQNNGV. The V and J ends lost 4 bases and 7 bases respectively, with 21 bases between them. This CDR3 contains 16 residues. CDR3 bases: TGTGCCAGCAGCTCAGTGGTCAGGGGCGAAACCTATACGCAGTATTTT. This gives the protein CASSSVVRGETYTQYF.

The chain is built from TRBV27 and TRBJ1-6; TRBD1 matches at 8 bases. V was pared by 1 base and J by 10 bases, with 18 bases of the junction left unmatched. The CDR3 loop spans 19 amino acids. Germline V CDR1 and CDR2: MNHEY, SMNVEV (reference sequence). This CDR3 reads CASSLFYMGRGLENSPLHF. The CDR3 DNA follows: TGTGCCAGCAGTTTATTTTATATGGGCAGGGGGCTAGAGAACTCACCCCTCCACTTT.

This chain connects TRBV7-2 to TRBJ2-1; D not resolved. Trimming removed 2 bases at V and 3 bases at J, with 20 bases between. The germline CDR1 and CDR2 sequences are SGHTA and FQGNSA. This CDR3 spans 18 amino acids. The CDR3 nucleotides are TGTGCCAGCAGCTTAAACCCCTATACCCTCACAGACTACAATGAGCAGTTCTTC. Protein: CASSLNPYTLTDYNEQFF.

This clone came up once. V gene TRBV27 combines with J gene TRBJ2-1; 9 bases agree with TRBD2. V trimming: 9 bases; J trimming: 4 bases; junction bases outside the gene matches: 4. CDR1 and CDR2 from the germline V gene are MNHEY and SMNVEV (reference sequence). CDR3 length: 13 amino acids. The CDR3 loop reads CASQTSGYNEQFF. CDR3 coding DNA: TGTGCCAGTCAGACTAGCGGATACAATGAGCAGTTCTTC.

This rearrangement joins TRBV7-8 to TRBJ2-7; 9 bases match TRBD1. The CDR3 totals 13 residues. CDR1 and CDR2 (germline): SGHVS, FQNEAQ. V shed 4 bases and J 4 bases; nucleotides not matched to a gene: 2. CDR3 sequence: CASSWGQGYEQYF. CDR3 nucleotides: TGTGCCAGCAGCTGGGGACAGGGATACGAGCAGTACTTC.

This chain joins TRBV4-3 and TRBJ2-1, with TRBD1 identical over 8 bases. With V trimmed by 1 base and J by 4 bases, 9 bases remained unmatched. This CDR3 region has 17 residues. Looked up from germline, CDR1 is LGHNA and CDR2 is YSLEER. In DNA, the CDR3 is TGCGCCAGCAGCCAAGTAAAGGGGACAGGACCTTACAATGAGCAGTTCTTC. This gives the protein CASSQVKGTGPYNEQFF.

The V gene is TRBV9, the J gene TRBJ2-1; 7 bases are a match to TRBD1. The CDR3 has 16 residues. Germline CDR1 is SGDLS and CDR2 is YYNGEE. The V segment lost 0 bases and the J segment 8 bases; nucleotides outside the gene matches: 11. CDR3: CASSVAGGTSSDEQFF. CDR3 bases: TGTGCCAGCAGCGTAGCAGGGGGTACTAGTTCCGATGAGCAGTTCTTC.

The rearrangement uses TRBV4-1 and TRBJ2-5; 7 nucleotides agree with TRBD1. Near its end, the DNA agrees better with TRBJ2-7, so the J call may be wrong. There are 15 residues in the CDR3. Germline CDR1 is MGHRA and CDR2 is YSYEKL. The CDR3 loop reads CASSQVRTGIYEQYF. DNA for the CDR3: TGCGCCAGCAGCCAAGTTAGGACAGGTATCTACGAGCAGTACTTC.

The chain is built from TRBV6-5 and TRBJ2-1; D is possibly TRBD1 (5 bases). Trimming left V 10 bases short and J 3 bases short, with 19 bases between. The CDR3 contains 15 residues. The germline V gene has CDR1 MNHEY and CDR2 SVGAGI. The CDR3 sequence: CATAPQGGGYNEQFF. In nucleotides, the CDR3 is TGTGCCACCGCGCCTCAGGGTGGCGGCTACAATGAGCAGTTCTTC.

The V call is TRBV27, the J call TRBJ2-6; D gene ambiguous. CDR1 is MNHEY, CDR2 SMNVEV, per germline (reference sequence). The CDR3 is 13 residues long. Trimming removed 6 bases at V and 0 bases at J, with 3 bases between. CDR3 nucleotide sequence: TGTGCCAGCAGACCCTCTGGGGCCAACGTCCTGACTTTC. It codes for CASRPSGANVLTF.